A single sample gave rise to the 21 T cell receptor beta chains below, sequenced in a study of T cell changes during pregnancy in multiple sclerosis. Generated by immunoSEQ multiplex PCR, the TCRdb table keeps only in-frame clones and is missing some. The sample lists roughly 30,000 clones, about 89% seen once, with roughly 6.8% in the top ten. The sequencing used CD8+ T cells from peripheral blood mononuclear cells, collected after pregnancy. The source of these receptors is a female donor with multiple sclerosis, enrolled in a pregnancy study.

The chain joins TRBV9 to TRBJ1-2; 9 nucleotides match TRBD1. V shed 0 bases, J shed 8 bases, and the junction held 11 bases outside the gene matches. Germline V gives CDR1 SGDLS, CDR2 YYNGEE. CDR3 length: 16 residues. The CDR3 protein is CASSVGPTGGGVGYTF. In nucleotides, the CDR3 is TGTGCCAGCAGCGTAGGCCCCACAGGGGGCGGGGTGGGCTACACCTTC.

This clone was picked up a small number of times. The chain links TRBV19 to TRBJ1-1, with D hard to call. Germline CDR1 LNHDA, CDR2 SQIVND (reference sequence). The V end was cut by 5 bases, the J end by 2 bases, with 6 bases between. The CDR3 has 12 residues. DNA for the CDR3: TGTGCCAGTAGTCGGGATAACACTGAAGCTTTCTTT. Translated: CASSRDNTEAFF.

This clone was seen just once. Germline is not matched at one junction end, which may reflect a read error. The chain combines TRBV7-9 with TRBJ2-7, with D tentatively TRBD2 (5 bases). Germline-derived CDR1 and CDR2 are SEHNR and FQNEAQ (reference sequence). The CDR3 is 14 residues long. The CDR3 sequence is CASSHIGLSYEQYF. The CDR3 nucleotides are TGTGCCAGCAGTCATATAGGACTCTCCTATGAGCAGTACTTC.

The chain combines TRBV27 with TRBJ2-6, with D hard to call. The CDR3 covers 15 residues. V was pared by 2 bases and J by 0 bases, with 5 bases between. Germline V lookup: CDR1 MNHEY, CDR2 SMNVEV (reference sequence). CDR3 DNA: TGTGCCAGCAGTTTAGGGCTCTCTGGGGCCAACGTCCTGACTTTC. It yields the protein CASSLGLSGANVLTF.

The CDR3 bases are TGTGCCAGCAGTTTTCGGGGCGAGCAGTACTTC. This gives the protein CASSFRGEQYF. The J gene is TRBJ2-7, the V gene TRBV27, with a tentative D call TRBD2 (5 bases). This CDR3 contains 11 residues. With 3 bases removed from V and 6 bases from J, the gap between germline ends came to 6 bases. Germline CDR1 reads MNHEY; CDR2 reads SMNVEV (reference sequence).

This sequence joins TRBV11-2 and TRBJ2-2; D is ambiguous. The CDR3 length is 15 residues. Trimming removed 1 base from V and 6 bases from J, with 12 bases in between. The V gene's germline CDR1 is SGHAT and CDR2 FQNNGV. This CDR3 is CASSLGEAPAGELFF. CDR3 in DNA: TGTGCCAGCAGCTTAGGAGAGGCCCCGGCCGGGGAGCTGTTTTTT.

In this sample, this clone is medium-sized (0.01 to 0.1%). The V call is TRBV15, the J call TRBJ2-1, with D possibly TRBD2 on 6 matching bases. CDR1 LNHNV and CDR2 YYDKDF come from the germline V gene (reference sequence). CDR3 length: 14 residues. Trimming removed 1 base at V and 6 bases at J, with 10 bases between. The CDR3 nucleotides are TGTGCCACCAGCAGAGGTATGGGGGGCAATGAGCAGTTCTTC. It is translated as CATSRGMGGNEQFF.

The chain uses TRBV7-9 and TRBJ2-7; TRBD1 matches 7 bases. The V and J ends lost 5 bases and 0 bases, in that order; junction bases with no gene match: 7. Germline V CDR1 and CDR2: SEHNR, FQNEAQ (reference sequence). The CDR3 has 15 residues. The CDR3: CASSPTGLSSYEQYF. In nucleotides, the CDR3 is TGTGCCAGCAGCCCGACAGGGCTCAGCTCCTACGAGCAGTACTTC.

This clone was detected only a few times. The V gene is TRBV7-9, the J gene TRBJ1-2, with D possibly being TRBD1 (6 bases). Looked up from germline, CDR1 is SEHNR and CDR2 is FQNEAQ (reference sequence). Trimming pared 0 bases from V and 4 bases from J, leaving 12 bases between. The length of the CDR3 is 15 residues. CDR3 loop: CASSLAGGDTYGYTF. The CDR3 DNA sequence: TGTGCCAGCAGCTTAGCAGGGGGGGATACCTATGGCTACACCTTC.

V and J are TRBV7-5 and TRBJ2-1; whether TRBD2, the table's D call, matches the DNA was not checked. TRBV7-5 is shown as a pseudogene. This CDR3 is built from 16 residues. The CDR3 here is CARSFRSVHSYNEQFF. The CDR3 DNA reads TGTGCCAGAAGCTTCCGATCGGTCCACTCCTACAATGAGCAGTTCTTC.

In nucleotides, the CDR3 is TGTGCCCATCTGGCGGGAGAGGGCTATGAGCAGTTCTTC. This encodes CAHLAGEGYEQFF. V gene TRBV30 combines with J gene TRBJ2-1, with 7 bases lining up with TRBD2. This CDR3 comprises 13 residues. V lost 8 bases, J lost 8 bases, and 12 bases stayed unmatched. The germline CDR1 and CDR2 sequences are GTSNPN and SVGIG (reference sequence).

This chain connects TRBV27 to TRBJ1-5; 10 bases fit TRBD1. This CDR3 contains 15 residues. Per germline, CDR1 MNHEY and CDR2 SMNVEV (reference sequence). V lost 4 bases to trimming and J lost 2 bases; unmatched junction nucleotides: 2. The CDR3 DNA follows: TGTGCCAGCAGTTACGGGACAGGGGGCAATCAGCCCCAGCATTTT. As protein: CASSYGTGGNQPQHF.

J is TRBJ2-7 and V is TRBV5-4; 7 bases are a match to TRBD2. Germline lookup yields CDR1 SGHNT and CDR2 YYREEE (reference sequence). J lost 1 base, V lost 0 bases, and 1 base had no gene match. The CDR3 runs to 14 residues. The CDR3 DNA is TGTGCCAGCAGCTTGGGAGCGGGGTCCTACGAGCAGTACTTC. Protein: CASSLGAGSYEQYF.

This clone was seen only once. CDR3 sequence reads: CASSSGTGTTYEQYF. CDR3 nucleotides: TGTGCCAGCAGCTCGGGGACAGGGACGACCTACGAGCAGTACTTC. The V gene is TRBV5-4, the J gene TRBJ2-7; 9 positions agree with TRBD1. Per the germline V gene, CDR1 is SGHNT and CDR2 is YYREEE (reference sequence). This CDR3 region has 15 residues. The V gene end was trimmed by 3 bases and the J gene end by 2 bases; junction bases not matched to a gene: 6.

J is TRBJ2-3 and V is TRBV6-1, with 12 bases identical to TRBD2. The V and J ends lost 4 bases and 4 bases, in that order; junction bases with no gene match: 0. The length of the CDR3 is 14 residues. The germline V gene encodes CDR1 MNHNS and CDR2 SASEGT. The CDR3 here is CASSGLAGADTQYF. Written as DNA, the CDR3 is TGTGCCAGCAGTGGACTAGCGGGAGCAGATACGCAGTATTTT.

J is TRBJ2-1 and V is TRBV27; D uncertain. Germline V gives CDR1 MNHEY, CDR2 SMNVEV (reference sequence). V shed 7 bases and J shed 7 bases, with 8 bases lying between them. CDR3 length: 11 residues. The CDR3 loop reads CASIQWNEQFF. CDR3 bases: TGTGCCAGCATACAGTGGAATGAGCAGTTCTTC.

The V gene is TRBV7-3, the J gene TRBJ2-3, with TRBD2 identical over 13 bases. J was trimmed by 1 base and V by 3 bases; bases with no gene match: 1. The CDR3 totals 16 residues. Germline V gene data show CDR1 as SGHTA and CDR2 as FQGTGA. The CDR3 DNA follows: TGTGCCAGCAGCTTCGGACTAGCGGGAGGCACAGATACGCAGTATTTT. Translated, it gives CASSFGLAGGTDTQYF.

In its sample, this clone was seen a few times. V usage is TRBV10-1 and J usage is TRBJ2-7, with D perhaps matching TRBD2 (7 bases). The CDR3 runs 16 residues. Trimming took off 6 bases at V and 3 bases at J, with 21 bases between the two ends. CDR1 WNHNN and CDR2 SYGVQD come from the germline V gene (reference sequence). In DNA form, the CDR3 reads TGCGCCAGCAGGGCATCCTCGGGGAGGGGGGGCTACGAGCAGTACTTC. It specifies CASRASSGRGGYEQYF.

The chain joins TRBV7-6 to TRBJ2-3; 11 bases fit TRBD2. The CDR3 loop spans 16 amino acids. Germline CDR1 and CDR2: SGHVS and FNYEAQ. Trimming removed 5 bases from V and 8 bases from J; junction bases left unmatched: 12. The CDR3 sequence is CASSAKLAGVWGTQYF. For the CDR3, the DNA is TGTGCCAGCAGCGCTAAACTAGCGGGAGTATGGGGTACGCAGTATTTT.

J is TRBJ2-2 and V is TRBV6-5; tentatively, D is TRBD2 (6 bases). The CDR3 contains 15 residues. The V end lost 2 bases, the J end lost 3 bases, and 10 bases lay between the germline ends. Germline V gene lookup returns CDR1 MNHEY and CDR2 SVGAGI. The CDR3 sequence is CASSYKTSYTGELFF. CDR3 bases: TGTGCCAGCAGTTACAAGACTAGTTACACCGGGGAGCTGTTTTTT.

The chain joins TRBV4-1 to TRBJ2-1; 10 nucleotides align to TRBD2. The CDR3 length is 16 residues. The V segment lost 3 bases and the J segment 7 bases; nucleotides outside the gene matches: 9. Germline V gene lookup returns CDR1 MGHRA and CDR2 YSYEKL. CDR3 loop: CASSQETSGPYNEQFF. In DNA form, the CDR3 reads TGCGCCAGCAGCCAGGAGACTAGCGGGCCATATAATGAGCAGTTCTTC.